This TCR beta chain was captured by sequencing in a study of CD8 T cells in ankylosing spondylitis. Study outcomes and limitations: Ankylosing spondylitis blood seemed to carry a telltale TCR beta motif made of fewer than 10 highly homologous variants. Prior work had noted some motif variants in reactive arthritis blood and synovial fluid.

There are 12 residues in the CDR3. Trimming left V 4 bases short and J 5 bases short, with 9 bases between. The V gene's germline CDR1 is KGHSH and CDR2 LQKENI. Quantitative 5'-RACE with molecular barcodes produced the TCR beta libraries. Each CDR3 protein gets one entry after TCRdb re-called the 5' RACE reads with MiXCR. Of 150,000 to 200,000 distinct CDR3 sequences listed, around 20% were seen once; the top ten hold 7.8%. Worth noting for this clonotype: Antigen specificity is unknown.

The chain carries TRBV18 and TRBJ2-7; D may be TRBD2 (5 bases). The sample taken for sequencing was blood, either unsorted or a sorted T cell fraction (not recorded which). This clonotype originated in a male donor with ankylosing spondylitis or in good health (not recorded which). CDR3 nucleotide sequence: TGTGCCAGCTCACGGGAGTCCGACGAGCAGTACTTC. This sequence encodes CASSRESDEQYF.